This TCR beta chain came from a study of T cell responses to AZD1222 COVID-19 vaccine (dated by TCRdb to 2020 to 2022). In the study overall: AZD1222 recipients whose second dose came at about 4 weeks and those whose second dose came at about 12 weeks were combined into one group, since spike-specific TCR depth and breadth did not differ between the two schedules. A total of 233 trial participants underwent TCR sequencing, of whom 207 had received two doses of AZD1222 and around 25 had received two doses of the MenACWY control vaccine. Trial participants were enrolled by age into 18-55, 56-69 and 70-plus year subgroups, with approximately 150, 28 and 58 TCR-sequenced participants respectively.

What the time point label conveys for this sample: baseline before first vaccination. Samples from vaccinated people were obtained from the UK trials COV001 and COV002, which included a single-blind randomized controlled phase 2/3 trial of AZD1222 (ChAdOx1 nCoV-19) in healthy adults. For TCRbeta chain sequencing, PBMC samples from trial participants were taken at day 0 and at day 28 after the second dose. Broader findings and caveats from the paper: A significant rise in spike-specific TCR breadth and depth was observed after two AZD1222 doses relative to day 0 and relative to MenACWY recipients. Most participants were white British and females outnumbered males, and the authors suggested that clonal diversity may have been underestimated. CD4 TCRs associated with the vaccine covered the entire spike protein, and the dominant responses were in regions 160-218 and 743-854. In the small 56-69-year group, the increase in depth fell short of significance, most likely because of low power. Because no day 14 peak-response samples were available, the repertoires could be characterized only after the peak T cell response. Conclusions about previously exposed vaccinees were limited because only six or seven AZD1222 recipients were SARS-CoV-2 seropositive at baseline. Reportedly, almost half of the unique spike-specific TCRs recognized epitopes lying outside the regions that are mutated in the B.1.351 and B.1.1.7 variants.

The CDR3 regions of human TCRbeta chains were analyzed by immunosequencing. The authors processed their data as follows. Repertoire TCRs were matched against a reference library of SARS-CoV-2-specific TCRs generated with the MIRA antigen-specificity platform. Breadth was defined as the fraction of unique TCRs that were SARS-CoV-2-associated. Depth was defined as the fraction of total T cells that were SARS-CoV-2-associated. Using the MIRA data, each spike-specific TCR was mapped to the spike region that the TCR reacts to and placed in a CD4 or CD8 class. Log10-transformed breadth and depth values were compared by one-way ANOVA with Sidak's multiple comparisons tests. TCRdb took this table from immuneACCESS and kept in-frame rearrangements with V and J called. Such tables lack part of the clones; where checked against another copy, unresolved V genes explain under half of the gap, and the rest is unexplained. Clone size and the V and J calls come from that table; the DNA yielded D and trimming. This sample comprises roughly 150,000 clones, approximately 88% of them detected only once. Of the sample, approximately 2.3% falls within the top ten clones.

In regard to this clone: Its cognate antigen has yet to be identified. No base qualities exist here, and no much larger clone lies one base off it.

The sequencing here drew on peripheral blood, taken on day 0 of AZD1222 vaccination. The clonotype was recovered from an adult in good health.

CDR3 protein: CASSTGPRGSYNSPLHF. The nucleotide sequence reads TGCGCCAGCAGCACGGGACCGAGAGGCTCCTATAATTCACCCCTCCACTTT. The V and J segments used are TRBV5-1 and TRBJ1-6; TRBD1 could be the D gene, as 5 bases match. Including the terminal cysteine and phenylalanine, the CDR3 comprises 17 residues. Only the CDR3 DNA stays, 51 bases, in frame from base 1. The germline V gene provides CDR1 SGHRS and CDR2 YFSETQ. The V and J ends are trimmed by 4 bases and 0 bases, leaving 14 bases between them.